This T cell receptor beta chain was sequenced during a study of B cell selection in AIRE deficiency. With 5 bases removed from V and 3 bases from J, the gap between germline ends came to 10 bases. The CDR3 extends over 13 amino acids. Germline values: CDR1 PRHDT, CDR2 FYEKMQ (reference sequence). Regulatory T cells were sorted as CD4+CD25hiCD127low/negative. Notes on this clone: Its cognate antigen is unknown.

Profiling relied on immunoSEQ multiplex PCR, and the TCRdb table lists in-frame clones only, not all of them. The repertoire holds roughly 22,000 clones, with 94% as singletons. Points from the study as a whole: Of approximately 4,000 shared Treg TCRbeta sequences, 25% to 40% were healthy-only, over 7% patient-only. CDR3s were shorter in shared Treg sequences, reflecting few non-templated nucleotide insertions. Only TCRbeta was sequenced; around 38% of shared healthy Treg sequences appeared in Tconv. AIRE-deficient Tconv and Treg repertoires matched healthy donors in TCRBV, CDR3 length, diversity.

The chain couples TRBV13 to TRBJ1-1; D is undetermined. Sequenced material: Tregs sorted from PBMCs. This sequence originates from a human donor with AIRE deficiency. CDR3 sequence: CASSAGVHTEAFF. CDR3 nucleotides: TGTGCCAGCAGCGCCGGGGTGCACACTGAAGCTTTCTTT.